This TCR beta chain stems from a study of shared clonotypes between healthy human individuals. Across the study: The donors, two women and a few men, were aged 18 to 49. Study outcomes and limitations: Naive subsets generally exceeded memory subsets in estimated richness.

In the naive CD8 group, cells lacked CD45RO and were positively selected for CCR7, so terminally differentiated effector memory CD45RA+ cells were left out. Profiled with immunoSEQ multiplex PCR; TCRdb holds only in-frame clones, not every one. The table lists about 2.2 million clones, just over 90% of them singletons. This clone was counted once. Its matching antigen is unknown. This sequence was found in a man aged 18 to 29 in good health. Some clones in this sample may be carry-over from other donors' samples. Sequenced: naive CD8+ T cells from PBMCs.

This CDR3 is CASSTGAGWGYGYTF. CDR3 in DNA: TGTGCCAGCTCCACGGGCGCAGGGTGGGGTTATGGCTACACCTTC. The rearrangement uses TRBV6-5 and TRBJ1-2; perhaps TRBD1 as D (5 bases). V gave up 8 bases and J gave up 5 bases, with 21 bases separating them. This CDR3 contains 15 residues. Germline CDR1 is MNHEY and CDR2 is SVGAGI.